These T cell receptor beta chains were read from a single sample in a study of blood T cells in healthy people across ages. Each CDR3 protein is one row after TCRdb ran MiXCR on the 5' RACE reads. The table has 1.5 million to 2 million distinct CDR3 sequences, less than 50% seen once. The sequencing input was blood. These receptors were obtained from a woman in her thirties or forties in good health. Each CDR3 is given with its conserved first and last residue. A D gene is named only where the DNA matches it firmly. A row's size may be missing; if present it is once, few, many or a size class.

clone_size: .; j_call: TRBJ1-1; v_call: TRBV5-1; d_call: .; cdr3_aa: CASSFRQQNTEAFF; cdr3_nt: TGCGCCAGCAGCTTTAGACAGCAGAACACTGAAGCTTTCTTT
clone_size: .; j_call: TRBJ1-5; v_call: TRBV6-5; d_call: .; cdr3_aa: CASSYSGGSSQPQHF; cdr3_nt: TGTGCCAGCAGTTACTCAGGGGGGAGTAGTCAGCCCCAGCATTTT
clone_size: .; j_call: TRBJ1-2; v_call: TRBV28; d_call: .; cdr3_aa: CASRAGGANGYTF; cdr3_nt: TGTGCCAGCAGGGCCGGGGGGGCGAATGGCTACACCTTC
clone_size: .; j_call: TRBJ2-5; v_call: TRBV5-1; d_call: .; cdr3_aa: CASSLNGGGEQETQYF; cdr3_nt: TGCGCCAGCAGCTTGAATGGGGGGGGCGAACAAGAGACCCAGTACTTC
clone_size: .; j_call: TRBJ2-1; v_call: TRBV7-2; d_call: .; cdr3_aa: CASSARDGSSYNEQFF; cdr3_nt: TGTGCCAGCAGCGCGAGAGACGGCAGCTCCTACAATGAGCAGTTCTTC
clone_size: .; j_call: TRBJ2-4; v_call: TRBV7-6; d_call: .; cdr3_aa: CASSLPRATKNIQYF; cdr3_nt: TGTGCCAGCAGCTTACCCCGGGCAACCAAAAACATTCAGTACTTC
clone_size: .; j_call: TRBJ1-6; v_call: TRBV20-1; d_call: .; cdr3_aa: CSARDLAVLNSPLHF; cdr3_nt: TGCAGTGCTAGAGATTTGGCAGTCCTTAATTCACCCCTCCACTTT
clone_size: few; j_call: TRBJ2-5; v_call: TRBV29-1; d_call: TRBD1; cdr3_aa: CSSFGGTGGIQAQYF; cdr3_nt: TGCAGCTCCTTCGGCGGGACAGGGGGTATCCAGGCCCAGTACTTC
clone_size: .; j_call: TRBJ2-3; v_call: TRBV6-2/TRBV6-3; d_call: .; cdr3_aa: CASSYSISRAGSTDTQYF; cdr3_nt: TGTGCCAGCAGTTACTCGATAAGTCGGGCGGGGAGCACAGATACGCAGTATTTT
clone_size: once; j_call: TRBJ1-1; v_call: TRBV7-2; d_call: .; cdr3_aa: CASSLNKAKFEAFF; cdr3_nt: TGTGCCAGCAGCTTAAATAAGGCAAAGTTTGAAGCTTTCTTT
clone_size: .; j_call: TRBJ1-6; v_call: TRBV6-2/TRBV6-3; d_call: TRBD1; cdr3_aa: CASSYSPGTVAANSPLHF; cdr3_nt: TGTGCCAGCAGTTACTCGCCCGGGACAGTCGCCGCTAATTCACCCCTCCACTTT
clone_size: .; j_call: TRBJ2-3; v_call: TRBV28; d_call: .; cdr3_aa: CASSLGVGGAMTDTQYF; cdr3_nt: TGTGCCAGCAGTTTGGGCGTTGGGGGGGCGATGACAGATACGCAGTATTTT
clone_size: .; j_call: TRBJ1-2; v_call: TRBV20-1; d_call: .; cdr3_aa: CSASSRDGYTF; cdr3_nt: TGCAGTGCTAGCAGCAGGGACGGCTACACCTTC
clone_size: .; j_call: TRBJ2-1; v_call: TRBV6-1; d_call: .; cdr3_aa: CASSEQWDGHYNEQFF; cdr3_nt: TGTGCCAGCAGTGAGCAGTGGGACGGCCATTACAATGAGCAGTTCTTC
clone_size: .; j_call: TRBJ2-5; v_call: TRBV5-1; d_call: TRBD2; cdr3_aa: CASSGIGGGIQETQYF; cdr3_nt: TGCGCCAGCAGCGGAATCGGCGGGGGGATCCAAGAGACCCAGTACTTC
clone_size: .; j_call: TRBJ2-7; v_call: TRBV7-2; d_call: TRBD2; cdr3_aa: CASSLALTSGGPLPRTYEQYF; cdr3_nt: TGTGCCAGCAGCTTAGCCCTCACTAGCGGGGGCCCGCTACCCCGCACCTACGAGCAGTACTTC
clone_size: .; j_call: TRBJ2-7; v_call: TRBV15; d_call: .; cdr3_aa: CATSRMDSEQYF; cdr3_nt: TGTGCCACCAGCAGAATGGACAGTGAGCAGTACTTC
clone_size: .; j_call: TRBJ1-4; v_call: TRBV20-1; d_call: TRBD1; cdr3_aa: CSARTGGHEKLFF; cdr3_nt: TGCAGTGCTAGGACAGGGGGCCATGAAAAACTGTTTTTT
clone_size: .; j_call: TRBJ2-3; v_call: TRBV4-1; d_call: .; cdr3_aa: CASSQAPSYTDTQYF; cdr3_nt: TGCGCCAGCAGCCAAGCGCCGTCTTACACAGATACGCAGTATTTT
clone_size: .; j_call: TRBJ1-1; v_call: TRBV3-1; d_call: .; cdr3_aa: CASSQESRGRSNTEAFF; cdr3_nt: TGTGCCAGCAGCCAAGAGTCCCGTGGCAGGTCCAATACTGAAGCTTTCTTT
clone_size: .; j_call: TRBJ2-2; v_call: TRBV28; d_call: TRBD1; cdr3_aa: CASSQRGRGRSGELFF; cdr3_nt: TGTGCCAGCAGCCAACGCGGCAGGGGGCGAAGCGGGGAGCTGTTTTTT
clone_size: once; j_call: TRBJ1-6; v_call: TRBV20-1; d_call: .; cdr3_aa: CSASGIPSYNSPLHF; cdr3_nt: TGCAGTGCTAGCGGGATTCCCTCCTATAATTCACCCCTCCACTTT
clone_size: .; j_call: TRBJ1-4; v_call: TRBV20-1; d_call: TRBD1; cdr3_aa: CSAGESETGLGFEKLFF; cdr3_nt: TGCAGTGCTGGAGAATCCGAGACAGGGCTCGGTTTTGAAAAACTGTTTTTT
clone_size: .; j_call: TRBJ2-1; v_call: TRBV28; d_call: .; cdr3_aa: CASSPGTTSFPQQFF; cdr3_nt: TGTGCCAGCAGCCCGGGGACAACCTCTTTCCCCCAGCAGTTCTTC
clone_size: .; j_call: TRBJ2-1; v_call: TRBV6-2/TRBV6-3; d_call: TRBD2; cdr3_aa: CASSYSGLAGGLNEQFF; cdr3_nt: TGTGCCAGCAGTTACTCGGGTTTAGCGGGGGGTCTTAATGAGCAGTTCTTC
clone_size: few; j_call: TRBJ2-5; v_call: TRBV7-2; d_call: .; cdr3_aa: CASRSREEETQYF; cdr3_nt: TGTGCCAGCAGGTCCCGGGAAGAGGAGACCCAGTACTTC
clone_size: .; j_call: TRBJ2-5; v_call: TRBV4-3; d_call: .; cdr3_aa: CASSSWAYGETQYF; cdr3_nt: TGCGCCAGCAGCTCCTGGGCCTATGGGGAGACCCAGTACTTC
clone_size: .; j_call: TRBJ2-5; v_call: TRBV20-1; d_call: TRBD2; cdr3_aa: CSARDQLLAGGGDEQYF; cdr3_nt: TGCAGTGCTAGAGATCAACTACTAGCGGGGGGAGGCGATGAGCAGTACTTC
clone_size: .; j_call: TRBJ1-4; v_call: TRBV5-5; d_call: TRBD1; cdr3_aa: CASSPGQGAWSEKLFF; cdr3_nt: TGTGCCAGCAGCCCAGGACAGGGGGCTTGGAGTGAAAAACTGTTTTTT
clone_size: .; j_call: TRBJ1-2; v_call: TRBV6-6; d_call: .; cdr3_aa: CASRTDTENPYGYTF; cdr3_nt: TGTGCCAGCAGGACGGACACCGAAAACCCCTATGGCTACACCTTC
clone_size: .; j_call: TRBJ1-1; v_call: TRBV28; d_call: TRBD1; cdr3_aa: CASSDRGPEAFF; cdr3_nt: TGTGCCAGTTCGGACAGGGGGCCTGAAGCTTTCTTT
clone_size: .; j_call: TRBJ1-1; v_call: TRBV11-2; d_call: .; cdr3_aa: CASSSVIGGLVNTEAFF; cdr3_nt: TGTGCCAGCAGCTCCGTGATCGGAGGCCTAGTGAACACTGAAGCTTTCTTT
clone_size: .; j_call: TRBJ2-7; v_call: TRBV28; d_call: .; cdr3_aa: CASGQVGLTYEQYF; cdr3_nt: TGTGCCAGCGGGCAGGTAGGCCTCACCTACGAGCAGTACTTC
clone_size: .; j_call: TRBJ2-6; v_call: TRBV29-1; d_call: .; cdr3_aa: CSVEEGSGANVLTF; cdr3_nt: TGCAGCGTTGAAGAGGGTTCGGGGGCCAACGTCCTGACTTTC
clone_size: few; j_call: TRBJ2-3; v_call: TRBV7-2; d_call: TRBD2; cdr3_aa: CASSLDQPGGLTDTQYF; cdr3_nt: TGTGCCAGCAGCTTAGATCAGCCGGGGGGGCTCACAGATACGCAGTATTTT
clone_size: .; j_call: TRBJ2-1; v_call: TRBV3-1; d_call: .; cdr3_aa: CASSPQAISNEQFF; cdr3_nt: TGTGCCAGCAGCCCACAGGCTATATCCAATGAGCAGTTCTTC
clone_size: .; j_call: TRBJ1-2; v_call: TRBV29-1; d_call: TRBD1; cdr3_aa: CSVEVWDSHYGYTF; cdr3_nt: TGCAGCGTTGAAGTCTGGGACAGCCACTATGGCTACACCTTC
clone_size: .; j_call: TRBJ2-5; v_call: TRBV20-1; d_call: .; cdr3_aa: CSAGRGAADRETQYF; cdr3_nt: TGCAGTGCTGGTCGCGGAGCGGCAGACCGAGAGACCCAGTACTTC
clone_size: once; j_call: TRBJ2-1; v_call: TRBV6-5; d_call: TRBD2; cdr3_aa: CANNQAGGRSEQFF; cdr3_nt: TGTGCCAACAACCAAGCGGGGGGCCGTAGTGAGCAGTTCTTC
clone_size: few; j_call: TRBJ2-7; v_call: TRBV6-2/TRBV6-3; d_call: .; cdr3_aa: CATTMDSSSYEQYF; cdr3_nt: TGTGCCACCACCATGGACAGTTCCTCCTACGAGCAGTACTTC
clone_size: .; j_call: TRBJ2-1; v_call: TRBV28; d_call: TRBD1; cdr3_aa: CASLPMLGQGAGNEQFF; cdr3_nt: TGTGCCAGCCTCCCCATGCTGGGGCAGGGGGCTGGCAATGAGCAGTTCTTC
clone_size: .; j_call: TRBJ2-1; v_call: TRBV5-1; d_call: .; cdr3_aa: CASSLSSCNEQFF; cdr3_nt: TGCGCCAGCAGTTTGAGCTCCTGCAATGAGCAGTTCTTC
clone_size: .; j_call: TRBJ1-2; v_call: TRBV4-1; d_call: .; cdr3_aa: CASSQDDGFYGYTF; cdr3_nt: TGCGCCAGCAGCCAAGATGACGGGTTCTATGGCTACACCTTC
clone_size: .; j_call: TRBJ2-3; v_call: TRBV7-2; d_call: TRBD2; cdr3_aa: CASSQRVRGGLDTQYF; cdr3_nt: TGTGCCAGCAGCCAGAGGGTGCGGGGGGGATTAGATACGCAGTATTTT
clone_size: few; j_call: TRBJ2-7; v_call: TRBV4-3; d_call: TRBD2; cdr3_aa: CASSQGVSGGDYEQYF; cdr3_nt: TGCGCCAGCAGCCAGGGGGTTAGCGGGGGAGACTACGAGCAGTACTTC
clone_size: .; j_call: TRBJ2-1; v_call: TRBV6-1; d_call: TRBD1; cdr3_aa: CAGSTGSSYNEQFF; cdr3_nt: TGTGCCGGGTCGACAGGGAGCTCCTACAATGAGCAGTTCTTC
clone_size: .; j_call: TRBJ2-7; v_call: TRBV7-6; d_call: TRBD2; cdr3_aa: CASSLLAVDSYNEQYF; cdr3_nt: TGTGCCAGCAGCCTACTAGCGGTTGACTCCTACAATGAGCAGTACTTC
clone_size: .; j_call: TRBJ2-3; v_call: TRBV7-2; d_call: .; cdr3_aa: CASSLYEADTQYF; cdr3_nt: TGTGCCAGCAGCTTATATGAGGCAGATACGCAGTATTTT
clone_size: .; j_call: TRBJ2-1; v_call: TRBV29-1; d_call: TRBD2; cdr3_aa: CSVKGLASLNEQFF; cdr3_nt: TGCAGCGTGAAGGGACTAGCGAGTCTCAATGAGCAGTTCTTC
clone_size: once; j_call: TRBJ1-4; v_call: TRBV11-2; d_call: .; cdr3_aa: CASSLDRPVPNEKLFF; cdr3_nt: TGTGCCAGCAGCTTAGATCGCCCGGTCCCGAACGAAAAACTGTTTTTT
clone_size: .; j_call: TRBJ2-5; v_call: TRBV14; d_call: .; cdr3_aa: CASSQGLIETQYF; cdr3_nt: TGTGCCAGCAGCCAGGGACTGATAGAGACCCAGTACTTC
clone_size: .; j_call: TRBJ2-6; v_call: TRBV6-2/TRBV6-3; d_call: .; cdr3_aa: CASRSGQGGSGANVLTF; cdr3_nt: TGTGCCAGCAGGTCTGGACAGGGAGGGTCTGGGGCCAACGTCCTGACTTTC
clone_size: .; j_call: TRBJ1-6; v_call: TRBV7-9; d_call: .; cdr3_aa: CASSYAGNNSPLHF; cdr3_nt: TGTGCCAGCAGCTATGCAGGGAATAATTCACCCCTCCACTTT
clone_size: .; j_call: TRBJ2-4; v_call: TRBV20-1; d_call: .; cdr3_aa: CSASQGEGAKNIQYF; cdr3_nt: TGCAGTGCTAGCCAGGGGGAGGGAGCCAAAAACATTCAGTACTTC